One and the same sample provided the 30 T cell receptor beta chains below, sequenced in a study of T cells in Graves' hyperthyroidism and ophthalmopathy. The CDR3 regions of TCR beta were amplified from RNA transcripts. The primer set for the first-round RT-PCR of the TCR CDR3 was HTBI. TCRdb reanalysed the multiplex PCR reads using MiXCR and keeps one entry per CDR3 protein. The sample records about 400,000 distinct CDR3 sequences, about 15% being singletons. Material for sequencing was blood. The source of these receptors is a woman aged 25-40 years with Graves' hyperthyroidism.

This sequence joins TRBV11-1 and TRBJ2-2, with 11 positions matching TRBD2. After removal of 5 bases from V and 3 bases from J, the junction contained 5 bases not matched to a gene. CDR3 size: 16 residues. The germline CDR1 and CDR2 sequences are SGHAT and FQDESV (reference sequence). The CDR3 is CASSPGTSGHTGELFF. Here the CDR3 DNA reads TGTGCCAGCAGCCCAGGGACTAGCGGCCACACCGGGGAGCTGTTTTTT.

This clonotype showed up many times. The rearrangement joins TRBV20-1 to TRBJ2-7, with a possible D match to TRBD2 (5 bases). Trimming stripped 2 bases from V and 3 bases from J, with 23 bases between. Germline CDR1 reads DFQATT; CDR2 reads SNEGSKA (reference sequence). The CDR3 is 17 residues long. Here the CDR3 DNA reads TGCAGTGCTAGAAAAAAAGGGTTGGGAGTGGCGAGCTACGAGCAGTACTTC. Encoded protein: CSARKKGLGVASYEQYF.

This clonotype was counted a few times. The chain is built from TRBV14 and TRBJ2-3; 8 nucleotides align to TRBD1. V lost 3 bases and J lost 6; bases outside the gene matches: 8. Germline CDR1 is SGHDN and CDR2 is FVKESK. The CDR3 has 15 amino acids. For the CDR3, the DNA is TGTGCCAGCAGCCAGATCAGGGGGCTCGCGGATACGCAGTATTTT. This gives the protein CASSQIRGLADTQYF.

The table lists this clonotype with many counts. The gene calls are TRBV28 and TRBJ1-4, with a possible D match to TRBD1 (6 bases). This CDR3 is 15 amino acids long. Trimming pared 6 bases from V and 0 bases from J, leaving 11 bases between. Germline V lookup: CDR1 MDHEN, CDR2 SYDVKM. CDR3 residues: CASSPGQSTNEKLFF. In DNA, the CDR3 is TGTGCCAGCAGCCCTGGACAGTCAACTAATGAAAAACTGTTTTTT.

This clonotype was counted a few times. A much bigger clone sits one base away, suggesting this may be a read error. The V gene is TRBV20-1, the J gene TRBJ2-1; tentatively, D is TRBD2 (6 bases). This CDR3 spans 13 amino acids. Germline V gives CDR1 DFQATT, CDR2 SNEGSKA (reference sequence). Here the CDR3 reads CSASFGTYNGQFF. In DNA form, the CDR3 reads TGCAGTGCTAGTTTCGGGACTTACAATGGGCAGTTCTTC.

A few counts support this clonotype. The chain joins TRBV7-9 to TRBJ2-5; 9 bases are shared with TRBD2. CDR3 length: 16 amino acids. J was trimmed by 1 base and V by 8 bases; bases with no gene match: 11. Germline CDR1 SEHNR, CDR2 FQNEAQ (reference sequence). CDR3: CASGSRGGGTQETQYF. The DNA for the CDR3 is TGTGCCAGCGGATCGCGGGGGGGAGGGACCCAAGAGACCCAGTACTTC.

This clonotype was seen ten or more times. This chain connects TRBV20-1 to TRBJ2-2, with 9 bases that match TRBD2. V was clipped by 3 bases and J by 2 bases; unmatched bases: 7. The CDR3 is 16 amino acids. Per germline, CDR1 DFQATT and CDR2 SNEGSKA (reference sequence). This CDR3 reads CSASVASGINTGELFF. CDR3 bases: TGCAGTGCTAGCGTGGCTAGCGGGATAAACACCGGGGAGCTGTTTTTT.

The rearrangement joins TRBV18 to TRBJ1-5; possibly TRBD1 for D (5 bases). CDR1 KGHSH and CDR2 LQKENI come from the germline V gene. The CDR3 is made up of 15 amino acids. V lost 3 bases and J lost 7, with 16 bases in between. The CDR3: CASSPTGTDGQPQHF. CDR3 sequence (DNA): TGTGCCAGCTCACCCACCGGGACTGACGGCCAGCCCCAGCATTTT. Full variable domain (missing parts from reference TRBV18 and TRBJ1-5): NAGVMQNPRHLVRRRGQEARLRCSPMKGHSHVYWYRQLPEEGLKFMVYLQKENIIDESGMPKERFSAEFPKEGPSILRIQQVVRGDSAAYFCASSPTGTDGQPQHFGDGTRLSIL.

CDR3 region: CASSLGRMHDTQYF. CDR3 nucleotide sequence: TGTGCCAGCAGCTTAGGTAGAATGCACGATACGCAGTATTTT. V usage is TRBV7-7 and J usage is TRBJ2-3; no clear D. V was cut by 1 base and J by 6 bases, with 11 bases left in between. Germline V gene data show CDR1 as SSHAT and CDR2 as FNYEAQ (reference sequence). This CDR3 comprises 14 residues.

This clonotype was found many times. The chain joins TRBV3-1 to TRBJ2-7; TRBD1 aligns across 8 bases. The CDR3 contains 13 residues. The germline V gene has CDR1 LGHDT and CDR2 YNNKEL (reference sequence). J lost 3 bases, V lost 6 bases, and 4 bases had no gene match. The CDR3 DNA is TGTGCCAGCAGTCCAGGGGGCCTCTACGAGCAGTACTTC. This gives the protein CASSPGGLYEQYF.

The chain has TRBV4-1 and TRBJ1-4; TRBD1 matches at 9 bases. The CDR3 is 15 amino acids. After removal of 6 bases from V and 7 bases from J, the junction contained 9 bases not matched to a gene. The germline gives CDR1 MGHRA, CDR2 YSYEKL. The CDR3 spells CASRYDRGAGEKLFF. In DNA, the CDR3 is TGCGCCAGCAGATACGACAGGGGGGCGGGTGAAAAACTGTTTTTT.

A note on this clonotype: A read error may be the cause here, since a much bigger clone is one base away. The chain joins TRBV7-2 to TRBJ2-5, with D possibly matching TRBD1 (5 bases). Germline lookup yields CDR1 SGHTA and CDR2 FQGNSA. Trimming pared 4 bases from V and 4 bases from J, leaving 19 bases between. CDR3 length equals 16 residues. CDR3 sequence (DNA): TGTGCCAGCAGCTCAATGTTCCTAAGGCAGGGAGAGACCCAGTACTTC. It translates to CASSSMFLRQGETQYF. Full variable domain (remainder filled in from reference TRBV7-2 and TRBJ2-5): GAGVSQSPSNKVTEKGKDVELRCDPISGHTALYWYRQSLGQGLEFLIYFQGNSAPDKSGLPSDRFSAERTGGSVSTLTIQRTQQEDSAVYLCASSSMFLRQGETQYFGPGTRLLVL.

Comments on this clonotype: With a much larger clone just one base away, this may be a read error. The V and J genes are TRBV6-2 or TRBV6-3 and TRBJ2-7, with D maybe TRBD1 (6 bases). Germline CDR1 and CDR2: MNHEY and SVGEGT. This CDR3 contains 17 residues. CDR3 region: CAGSYDVGAGPSYEQYF. CDR3 in DNA: TGTGCCGGCAGTTACGATGTGGGGGCAGGCCCTTCCTACGAGCAGTACTTC.

The sample holds a few counts of this clonotype. V is TRBV20-1 and J is TRBJ2-1; no reliable D call. Germline loops: CDR1 DFQATT, CDR2 SNEGSKA (reference sequence). V was shortened by 2 bases and J by 4 bases, with 18 bases between the two germline ends. This CDR3 has 16 amino acids. CDR3 sequence: CSARHLVAETYNEQFF. Written as DNA, the CDR3 is TGCAGTGCTAGACACCTCGTGGCGGAGACTTACAATGAGCAGTTCTTC.

This clonotype was counted ten times or more. At one boundary the junction diverges from the germline segment, which might be a read error. The genes are TRBV28 and TRBJ2-1; D uncertain. In germline, CDR1 is MDHEN, CDR2 SYDVKM. This CDR3 spans 13 amino acids. CDR3 sequence reads: CASSSPDTTVTLF. Here the CDR3 DNA reads TGTGCCAGCAGTTCCCCAGATACAACGGTGACGCTCTTC.

The V call is TRBV4-1, the J call TRBJ1-6, with D uncertain. Germline values: CDR1 MGHRA, CDR2 YSYEKL. The V end lost 4 bases, the J end lost 12 bases, and 16 bases lay between the germline ends. This CDR3 comprises 14 residues. The CDR3 region has the DNA TGCGCCAGCAGCCCTACCGCGTTGGACGGACCCCTCCACTTT. Its protein is CASSPTALDGPLHF.

The CDR3 is CAISDRGPAYEQYF. The CDR3 region has the DNA TGTGCCATCAGTGACAGGGGCCCTGCCTACGAGCAGTACTTC. The rearrangement uses TRBV10-3 and TRBJ2-7, with D perhaps TRBD1 (6 bases). Looked up from germline, CDR1 is ENHRY and CDR2 is SYGVKD. This CDR3 comprises 14 residues. The ends were cut back, 3 bases at V and 2 bases at J, with 11 bases in the middle.

This clonotype was seen only a few times. V usage is TRBV20-1 and J usage is TRBJ1-1; the D gene is possibly TRBD1 (6 bases). CDR3 length equals 13 residues. V shed 5 bases and J shed 4 bases, with 14 bases lying between them. Germline values: CDR1 DFQATT, CDR2 SNEGSKA (reference sequence). The chain's CDR3 is CSASGRGPTEAFF. CDR3 DNA sequence: TGCAGTGCTTCAGGACGGGGGCCCACTGAAGCTTTCTTT.

In this sample, this clonotype turned up a few times. The V and J genes are TRBV4-1 and TRBJ2-1; TRBD2 matches 11 bases. Germline-derived CDR1 and CDR2 are MGHRA and YSYEKL. The CDR3 is 18 amino acids. V was pared by 3 bases and J by 4 bases, with 11 bases of the junction left unmatched. The CDR3 reads CASSQPLGGTSGYNEQFF. The DNA for the CDR3 is TGCGCCAGCAGCCAGCCCCTGGGGGGGACTAGCGGATACAATGAGCAGTTCTTC.

This clonotype appeared many times. This rearrangement joins TRBV20-1 to TRBJ2-1, with 9 bases identical to TRBD2. The CDR3 is 16 residues long. Germline CDR1 reads DFQATT; CDR2 reads SNEGSKA (reference sequence). The ends lost 0 bases at V and 0 bases at J; junction bases unmatched: 3. CDR3 sequence: CSARDLSGSSYNEQFF. The CDR3 coding sequence is TGCAGTGCTAGAGACCTTAGCGGGAGCTCCTACAATGAGCAGTTCTTC.

The V call is TRBV19, the J call TRBJ2-1; D is unclear. Germline V lookup: CDR1 LNHDA, CDR2 SQIVND (reference sequence). With 4 bases removed from V and 5 bases from J, the gap between germline ends came to 3 bases. This CDR3 has 11 residues. The CDR3 DNA is TGTGCCAGTAGTACCCACAATGAGCAGTTCTTC. Its translation: CASSTHNEQFF.

The chain combines TRBV27 with TRBJ2-7, with 12 bases that match TRBD2. This CDR3 has 19 amino acids. Germline-derived CDR1 and CDR2 are MNHEY and SMNVEV (reference sequence). The V and J ends lost 0 bases and 2 bases, in that order; junction bases with no gene match: 11. The CDR3 DNA is TGTGCCAGCAGTTTATCGTTGGCTAGCGGGAGGGCCCGACCCTACGAGCAGTACTTC. Protein sequence: CASSLSLASGRARPYEQYF.

There are many counts of this clonotype. The rearrangement uses TRBV20-1 and TRBJ2-7; the match to TRBD2 covers 8 bases. The CDR3 covers 14 residues. The germline V gene encodes CDR1 DFQATT and CDR2 SNEGSKA (reference sequence). Trimming cost V 1 base and J 7 bases; bases outside gene matches: 9. The DNA for the CDR3 is TGCAGTGCTAGAGCATCGGTAGCGGGACGGGAGCAGTACTTC. This sequence encodes CSARASVAGREQYF.

The chain links TRBV9 to TRBJ2-5, with D maybe TRBD2 (6 bases). Trimming took 0 bases from V and 1 from J, leaving 16 bases between them. Germline V gene sequence: CDR1 SGDLS, CDR2 YYNGEE. This CDR3 spans 17 amino acids. The CDR3 DNA is TGTGCCAGCAGCGTAGCCGGTCGGCGGGGCCCCCAAGAGACCCAGTACTTC. Encoded protein: CASSVAGRRGPQETQYF.

Concerning this clonotype itself: A single base separates this from a much larger clone, so it may be a read error. V and J are TRBV6-5 and TRBJ1-1; D is undetermined. There are 13 residues in the CDR3. CDR1 MNHEY and CDR2 SVGAGI come from the germline V gene. CDR3 protein: CASSYSQRTEASF. The CDR3 coding sequence is TGTGCCAGCAGTTACTCTCAGAGGACTGAAGCTTCCTTT.

This clonotype was detected ten times or more. The genes are TRBV10-1 and TRBJ2-2; D not certain. The CDR3 loop spans 14 amino acids. The germline V gene has CDR1 WNHNN and CDR2 SYGVQD (reference sequence). V was pared by 2 bases and J by 4 bases, with 8 bases between. The CDR3 DNA sequence: TGCGCCAGCAGTGAGGATACCCTCACCGGGGAGCTGTTTTTT. As protein: CASSEDTLTGELFF.

This clonotype appeared many times. The chain has TRBV3-1 and TRBJ2-4; the D is unclear. The germline V gene has CDR1 LGHDT and CDR2 YNNKEL (reference sequence). The CDR3 spans 18 residues. Trimming removed 0 bases from V and 2 bases from J, with 17 bases in between. The CDR3, as DNA: TGTGCCAGCAGCCAAGATCTACCAGCCGGTAGGACCAAAAACATTCAGTACTTC. This sequence encodes CASSQDLPAGRTKNIQYF. Using reference TRBV3-1 and TRBJ2-4 for the parts outside the CDR3, the full variable domain is DTAVSQTPKYLVTQMGNDKSIKCEQNLGHDTMYWYKQDSKKFLKIMFSYNNKELIINETVPNRFSPKSPDKAHLNLHINSLELGDSAVYFCASSQDLPAGRTKNIQYFGAGTRLSVL.

This chain connects TRBV15 to TRBJ1-1; D is possibly TRBD1 (5 bases). This CDR3 contains 15 residues. V lost 0 bases to trimming and J lost 1 base, with 9 bases between them. CDR1 is LNHNV and CDR2 is YYDKDF in the germline V gene (reference sequence). This CDR3 reads CATSRDGAKNTEAFF. CDR3 in DNA: TGTGCCACCAGCAGAGATGGGGCGAAGAACACTGAAGCTTTCTTT.

This clonotype showed up many times. The chain has TRBV28 and TRBJ2-7, with D perhaps matching TRBD2 (6 bases). Germline V gene lookup returns CDR1 MDHEN and CDR2 SYDVKM. V was clipped by 3 bases and J by 2 bases, with 14 bases between them. CDR3 size: 15 residues. The CDR3 region is CASSFEGLKTYEQYF. In nucleotides, the CDR3 is TGTGCCAGCAGTTTTGAGGGACTTAAAACCTACGAGCAGTACTTC.

This clonotype was recorded at least ten times. The genes are TRBV28 and TRBJ2-2; perhaps D is TRBD1 or TRBD2 (5 bases each). The CDR3 totals 15 residues. V lost 6 bases and J 6 bases, leaving 17 bases between the germline ends. Germline CDR1 is MDHEN and CDR2 is SYDVKM. The CDR3 nucleotides read TGTGCCAGCAGCCCCGGAGCGCAGGGAGCCGGGGAGCTGTTTTTT. This encodes CASSPGAQGAGELFF.